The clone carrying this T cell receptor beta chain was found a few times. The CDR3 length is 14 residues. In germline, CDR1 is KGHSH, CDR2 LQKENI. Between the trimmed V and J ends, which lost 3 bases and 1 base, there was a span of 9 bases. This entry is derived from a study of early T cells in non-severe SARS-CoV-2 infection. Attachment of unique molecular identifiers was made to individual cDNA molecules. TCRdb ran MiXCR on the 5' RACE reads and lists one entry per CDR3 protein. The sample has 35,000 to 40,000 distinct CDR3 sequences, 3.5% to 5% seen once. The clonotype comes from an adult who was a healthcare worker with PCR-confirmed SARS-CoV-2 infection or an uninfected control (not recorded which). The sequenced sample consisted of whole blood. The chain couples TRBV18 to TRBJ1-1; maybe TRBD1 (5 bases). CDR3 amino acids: CASSPLTENTEAFF. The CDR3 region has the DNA TGTGCCAGCTCACCCCTGACAGAGAACACTGAAGCTTTCTTT.